Listed below are T cell receptor beta chains from one sample, sequenced in a study of regulatory T cells in long-lasting Graves disease. TCRdb reprocessed the multiplex PCR reads with MiXCR, giving one entry per CDR3 protein. The sample records about 440,000 distinct CDR3 sequences, about 17% being singletons. The sample was also reused in another study, on T cells in Graves' hyperthyroidism and ophthalmopathy.

The sample in question was peripheral blood mononuclear cells (PBMCs), obtained at new diagnosis, from a patient treated with antithyroid drugs. These receptors were obtained from a woman between 18 and 29 years old with Graves disease. Each CDR3 is given with its conserved first and last residue. A D gene is named only where the DNA matches it firmly. Some rows mark clone size as missing; the rest say once, few, many or name a class of expanded clone.

TRBV20-1	TRBD2	few	TRBJ2-2	TGCAGTGCTAGAGGCCCCCCAGCGGGAGTCGGAACCGGGGAGCTGTTTTTT	CSARGPPAGVGTGELFF
TRBV5-5	-	-	TRBJ1-2	TGTGCCAGCAGCTTGGAGCCGGGAACCCTCTATGGCTACACCTTC	CASSLEPGTLYGYTF
TRBV30	-	-	TRBJ2-2	TGTGCCTGGGGCCCCGGCGCCCTCACCGGGGAGCTGTTTTTT	CAWGPGALTGELFF
TRBV2	-	many	TRBJ2-7	TGTGCCATTGGAGGAGCCGGGGGAAGCTCCTACGAGCAGTACTTC	CAIGGAGGSSYEQYF
TRBV27	TRBD2	many	TRBJ2-5	TGTGCCAGCAGTATAAGCGGGAGTAGTGAGACCCAGTACTTC	CASSISGSSETQYF
TRBV28	TRBD1	few	TRBJ1-1	TGTGCCAGCAGTGCACTTCTGTTTAACAGGGGGCGCTCCGGTGAAGCTCTCTTT	CASSALLFNRGRSGEALF
TRBV5-1	-	few	TRBJ2-2	TGCGCCAGCAGCTTGTATCTACAAGCGAACACCGGGGAGCTGTTTTTT	CASSLYLQANTGELFF
TRBV20-1	-	many	TRBJ2-1	TGCAGTGCTAGAGAAGGGGGGGTTAATGAGCAGTTCTTC	CSAREGGVNEQFF
TRBV18	-	many	TRBJ1-5	TGTGCCAGCTCACCAGAGTCAGGGATTGGTCAGCCCCAGCATTTT	CASSPESGIGQPQHF
TRBV6-1	-	-	TRBJ2-1	TGTGCCAGCAGTCCCTCGGCAGGGTACAATGAGCAGTTCTTC	CASSPSAGYNEQFF
TRBV19	TRBD1	many	TRBJ2-7	TGTGCCAGTAGGGGACAGGCGCTCCCGACCTACGAGCAGTACTTC	CASRGQALPTYEQYF
TRBV7-2	TRBD2	few	TRBJ2-4	TGTGCCAGCACCGGGCCGGGGGGGGCCAACATTCAGTACTTC	CASTGPGGANIQYF
TRBV7-2	-	many	TRBJ1-5	TGTGCCAGCAGCTTAGCGGCAGGGGTAAATCAGCCCCAGCATTTT	CASSLAAGVNQPQHF
TRBV18	-	few	TRBJ1-2	TGTGCCAGCTCACCAGGTGCCTCTAACTATGGCTACACCTTC	CASSPGASNYGYTF
TRBV14	TRBD2	many	TRBJ2-1	TGTGCCAGCAGCCATACGACTAGCGGGCAGTCCTACAATGAGCAGTTCTTC	CASSHTTSGQSYNEQFF
TRBV12-3/TRBV12-4	TRBD2	many	TRBJ2-1	TGTGCCAGCAGTGTAGCGGGGCGGAATGAGCAGTTCTTC	CASSVAGRNEQFF
TRBV6-1	TRBD2	-	TRBJ2-1	TGTGCCAGCAGCCTGACTAGCGGAGGAAGCTCCTACAATGAGCAGTTCTTC	CASSLTSGGSSYNEQFF
TRBV12-3/TRBV12-4	-	many	TRBJ2-2	TGTGCCAGCAGCGAGCGGAACACCGGGGAGCTGTTTTTT	CASSERNTGELFF
TRBV30	TRBD2	-	TRBJ2-3	TGTGCCTGGACTAGCGGGAGTATAGATACGCAGTATTTT	CAWTSGSIDTQYF
TRBV6-5	-	few	TRBJ2-5	TGTGCCAGCAGTTACGGGGGTTCCCAAGAGACCCAGTACTTC	CASSYGGSQETQYF
TRBV5-6	TRBD1	few	TRBJ2-1	TGTGCCAGCAGCACCCGGGACAGGGTATACGATGAGCAGTTCTTC	CASSTRDRVYDEQFF
TRBV19	TRBD1	-	TRBJ1-5	TGTGCCAGTAGGGGACAGGTAAATCAGCCCCAGCATTTT	CASRGQVNQPQHF
TRBV28	-	many	TRBJ1-2	TGTGCCAGCAGTTCACCGACAGGATTCTATGGCTACACCTTC	CASSSPTGFYGYTF
TRBV5-8	TRBD2	many	TRBJ2-1	TGTGCCAGCAGCCAAGGGACTAGCGGGATTGATGAGCAGTTCTTC	CASSQGTSGIDEQFF
TRBV28	-	few	TRBJ2-1	TGTGCCAGCAGTTCATTAAACAATGAGCAGTTCTTC	CASSSLNNEQFF
TRBV14	TRBD1	-	TRBJ2-7	TGTGCCAGCAGCCATGCGGACAGGGGGCCCGTGGAGCAGTACTTC	CASSHADRGPVEQYF
TRBV6-1	-	-	TRBJ1-5	TGTGCCAGCAGTGAGGAGGTACAGAGCAATCAGCCCCAGCATTTT	CASSEEVQSNQPQHF
TRBV7-2	TRBD1	once	TRBJ1-4	TGTGCCAGCAGCCTTCAGGGACAGGTCAATGAAAAACTGTTTTTT	CASSLQGQVNEKLFF
TRBV27	-	-	TRBJ1-2	TGTGCCAGCAGTTTGACAGGTTTCGGCTACACCTTC	CASSLTGFGYTF